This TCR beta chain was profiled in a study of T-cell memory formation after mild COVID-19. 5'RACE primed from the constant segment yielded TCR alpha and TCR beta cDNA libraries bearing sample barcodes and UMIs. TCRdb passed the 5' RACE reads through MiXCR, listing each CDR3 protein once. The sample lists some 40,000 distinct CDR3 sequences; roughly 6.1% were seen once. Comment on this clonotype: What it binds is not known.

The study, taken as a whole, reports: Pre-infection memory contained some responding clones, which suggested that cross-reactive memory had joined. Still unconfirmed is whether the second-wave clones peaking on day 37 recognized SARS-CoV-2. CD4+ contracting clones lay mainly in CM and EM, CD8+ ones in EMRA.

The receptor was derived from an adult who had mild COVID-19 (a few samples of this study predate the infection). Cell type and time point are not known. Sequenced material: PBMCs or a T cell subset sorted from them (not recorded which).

This chain's CDR3 is CAISESHNRANTEAFF. The DNA for the CDR3 is TGTGCCATCAGTGAGTCGCATAACAGAGCGAACACTGAAGCTTTCTTT. This chain links TRBV10-3 with TRBJ1-1; D ambiguous. The germline gives CDR1 ENHRY, CDR2 SYGVKD. This CDR3 spans 16 amino acids. The V end lost 0 bases, the J end lost 1 base, and 12 bases lay between the germline ends.